This T cell receptor beta chain was sequenced in a study of response to subunit inactivated influenza vaccine. Findings of the study overall: It was the authors' suggestion that each seasonal influenza vaccination recruits few new T cells.

The table lists this clonotype with a few counts. The antigen is undetermined. Using its own MiXCR run on the RT-PCR reads, TCRdb lists one record per CDR3 protein. The data contain roughly 700,000 distinct CDR3 sequences, 15% to 19% of them singletons. Trimming cost V 4 bases and J 1 base, with 11 bases left between them. This CDR3 spans 14 amino acids. In germline, CDR1 is SGHRS, CDR2 YFSETQ. The clonotype was recovered from a man in his fifties who received an inactivated influenza vaccine. Specimen: PBMCs from blood, collected roughly 12 days after vaccination. The genes are TRBV5-1 and TRBJ1-1; D not certain. This CDR3 is CASSAGETNTEAFF. CDR3 nucleotide sequence: TGCGCCAGCAGCGCCGGGGAGACGAACACTGAAGCTTTCTTT. The whole variable domain, remainder taken from reference TRBV5-1 and TRBJ1-1, is KAGVTQTPRYLIKTRGQQVTLSCSPISGHRSVSWYQQTPGQGLQFLFEYFSETQRNKGNFPGRFSGRQFSNSRSEMNVSTLELGDSALYLCASSAGETNTEAFFGQGTRLTVV.